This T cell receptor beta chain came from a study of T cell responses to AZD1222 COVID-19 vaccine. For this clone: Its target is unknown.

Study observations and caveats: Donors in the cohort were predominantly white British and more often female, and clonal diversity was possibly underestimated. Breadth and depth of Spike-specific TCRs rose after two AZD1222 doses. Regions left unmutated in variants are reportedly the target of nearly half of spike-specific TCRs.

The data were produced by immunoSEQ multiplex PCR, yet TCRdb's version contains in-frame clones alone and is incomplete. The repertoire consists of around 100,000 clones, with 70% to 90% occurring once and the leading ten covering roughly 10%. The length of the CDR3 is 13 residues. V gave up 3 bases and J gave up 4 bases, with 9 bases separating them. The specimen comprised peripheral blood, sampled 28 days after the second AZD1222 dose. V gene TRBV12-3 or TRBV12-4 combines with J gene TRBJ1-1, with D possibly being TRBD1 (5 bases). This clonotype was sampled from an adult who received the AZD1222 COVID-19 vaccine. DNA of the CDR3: TGTGCCAGCAGTTTGGGGGTAGGCACTGAAGCTTTCTTT. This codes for CASSLGVGTEAFF.